The 13 T cell receptor beta chains in this list originate from one sample, sequenced in a study of T cell responses to AZD1222 COVID-19 vaccine. Only in-frame clones appear in the TCRdb table, and some are missing; sequencing was by immunoSEQ multiplex PCR. In the table there are under 110,000 clones, 85% to 90% of which are singletons. The sample in question was peripheral blood, obtained on day 0 of AZD1222 vaccination. These receptors all come from an adult in good health.

V is TRBV5-8 and J is TRBJ2-7, with D tentatively TRBD2 (6 bases). The CDR3 is 14 residues long. Germline V gives CDR1 SGHTS, CDR2 YDEGEE. The V end lost 0 bases, the J end lost 9 bases, and 16 bases lay between the germline ends. Here the CDR3 reads CASSLGLGRRGQYF. The CDR3 nucleotides read TGTGCCAGCAGCTTGGGTCTGGGACGGCGGGGGCAGTACTTC.

CDR3 residues: CASSLDRGRVTGELFF. CDR3 DNA: TGTGCCAGCAGCTTAGACAGGGGGCGCGTCACCGGGGAGCTGTTTTTT. The chain combines TRBV11-3 with TRBJ2-2, with 8 nucleotides matching TRBD1. Germline V CDR1 and CDR2: SGHNT, YENEEA. The J segment lost 4 bases and the V segment lost 0 bases, leaving 4 bases of the junction unmatched. CDR3 length: 16 residues.

The chain recombines TRBV27 with TRBJ1-2; D ambiguous. Trimming removed 2 bases at V and 4 bases at J, with 11 bases between. The germline V gene encodes CDR1 MNHEY and CDR2 SMNVEV (reference sequence). CDR3 length: 14 amino acids. The CDR3 region has the DNA TGTGCCAGCAGTTTACGGGGTGAGTCCTATGGCTACACCTTC. Translated: CASSLRGESYGYTF.

This sequence joins TRBV7-9 and TRBJ2-1; D is unclear. Germline V gene sequence: CDR1 SEHNR, CDR2 FQNEAQ (reference sequence). V was clipped by 2 bases and J by 0 bases, with 8 bases between them. The CDR3 sequence is 15 residues long. The DNA of the CDR3 is TGTGCCAGCAGCTTACACGGGCCCTCCTACAATGAGCAGTTCTTC. This encodes CASSLHGPSYNEQFF.

The chain is built from TRBV6-5 and TRBJ2-7, with TRBD1 identical over 9 bases. The CDR3 consists of 16 residues. The junction had 8 bases not matched to a gene; V was cut back by 2 bases and J by 3 bases. Germline CDR1 reads MNHEY; CDR2 reads SVGAGI. The CDR3 sequence: CASSYAGQGGVYEQYF. The DNA for the CDR3 is TGTGCCAGCAGTTACGCGGGACAGGGAGGTGTCTACGAGCAGTACTTC.

J is TRBJ2-1 and V is TRBV7-9; D call uncertain. The CDR3 covers 16 residues. Trimming took off 5 bases at V and 3 bases at J, with 17 bases between the two ends. CDR1 is SEHNR, CDR2 FQNEAQ, per germline (reference sequence). As DNA, the CDR3 is TGTGCCAGCAGCCCGATAGACACGTCCAGCTACAATGAGCAGTTCTTC. This codes for CASSPIDTSSYNEQFF.

The chain employs TRBV5-4 and TRBJ1-6; D is unresolved. CDR3 length equals 15 residues. CDR1 is SGHNT, CDR2 YYREEE, per germline (reference sequence). The germline V and J ends were trimmed by 0 bases and 5 bases, with 9 bases remaining between them. The CDR3, as DNA: TGTGCCAGCAGCTTGGCGGTACCCAATAATTCACCCCTCCACTTT. Translated, it gives CASSLAVPNNSPLHF.

V gene TRBV28 combines with J gene TRBJ1-1; a possible D gene is TRBD1 (5 bases). V was cut by 2 bases and J by 7 bases, with 11 bases left in between. This CDR3 contains 13 residues. Looked up from germline, CDR1 is MDHEN and CDR2 is SYDVKM. The CDR3 protein is CASSLRDLFEAFF. The CDR3 DNA sequence: TGTGCCAGCAGTTTACGGGACCTCTTTGAAGCTTTCTTT.

V usage is TRBV27 and J usage is TRBJ1-4, with 9 positions matching TRBD1. Trimming removed 6 bases from V and 4 bases from J; junction bases left unmatched: 9. Per the germline V gene, CDR1 is MNHEY and CDR2 is SMNVEV (reference sequence). This CDR3 region has 16 residues. CDR3 residues: CASRPPGQGYNEKLFF. CDR3 DNA sequence: TGTGCCAGCAGGCCCCCGGGACAGGGATATAATGAAAAACTGTTTTTT.

This clone was detected only a few times. V gene TRBV7-3 combines with J gene TRBJ1-2; D remains unclear. This CDR3 has 14 amino acids. Per the germline V gene, CDR1 is SGHTA and CDR2 is FQGTGA. Trimming stripped 2 bases from V and 4 bases from J, with 11 bases between. The CDR3 DNA reads TGTGCCAGCAGCTTAGGGCTGGGAGTCTATGGCTACACCTTC. As protein: CASSLGLGVYGYTF.

The CDR3 region is CASSPSRTRGLLYGYTF. In DNA form, the CDR3 reads TGTGCCAGCAGCCCGTCACGGACGAGGGGCCTTCTCTATGGCTACACCTTC. This sequence joins TRBV27 and TRBJ1-2; the D gene is possibly TRBD1 (5 bases). This CDR3 contains 17 residues. Trimming left V 6 bases short and J 4 bases short, with 24 bases between. Germline CDR1 reads MNHEY; CDR2 reads SMNVEV (reference sequence).

This sequence joins TRBV3-1 (or the pseudogene TRBV3-2) and TRBJ2-1, with D possibly being TRBD2 (6 bases). The germline gives CDR1 LGHDT, CDR2 YNNKEL (reference sequence). Between the trimmed V and J ends, which lost 5 bases and 8 bases, there was a span of 22 bases. This CDR3 contains 16 residues. DNA for the CDR3: TGTGCCAGCAGCTCGACGGGAGCGGGTTCGTTCGATGAGCAGTTCTTC. Translated: CASSSTGAGSFDEQFF.

This chain connects TRBV25-1 to TRBJ1-2; a weak D match, TRBD1 (6 bases). Germline V gene data show CDR1 as MGHDK and CDR2 as SYGVNS. V was pared by 6 bases and J by 3 bases, with 17 bases between. This CDR3 is built from 15 residues. CDR3 coding DNA: TGTGCCAGCAGGAACGGGGGGGCCCATTACTATGGCTACACCTTC. It translates to CASRNGGAHYYGYTF.